Listed below are T cell receptor beta chains from one sample, sequenced in a study of Tregs in tolerant kidney transplant recipients. Produced via immunoSEQ multiplex PCR; TCRdb's table is partial and in-frame only. The sample records about 73,000 clones, 95% to 98% being singletons. The sequencing here drew on CD4+ T cells from blood, taken before the transplant. The receptors shown here come from a human donor who received a combined kidney and bone marrow transplant. CDR3s include the opening cysteine and the closing phenylalanine or tryptophan. The D gene is left open where the match is weak. Clone size is not always given. Where it is, it says once, few, many or a class for expanded clones.

D gene: TRBD1; clone size: -; V gene: TRBV30; J gene: TRBJ1-4; CDR3 protein: CAWSPGDSRDLGKLFF; CDR3 DNA: TGTGCCTGGAGTCCCGGGGACAGCAGAGACCTCGGAAAACTGTTTTTT
D gene: -; clone size: -; V gene: TRBV7-8; J gene: TRBJ1-1; CDR3 protein: CASSSLLVLNTEAFF; CDR3 DNA: TGTGCCAGCAGCTCACTCTTGGTCTTGAACACTGAAGCTTTCTTT
D gene: -; clone size: -; V gene: TRBV5-1; J gene: TRBJ2-6; CDR3 protein: CASSLGQSSGANVLTF; CDR3 DNA: TGCGCCAGCAGCTTGGGACAGAGCTCTGGGGCCAACGTCCTGACTTTC
D gene: TRBD2; clone size: -; V gene: TRBV6-5; J gene: TRBJ2-3; CDR3 protein: CASRQTSGAWDTQYF; CDR3 DNA: TGTGCCAGCAGGCAGACCAGCGGGGCATGGGATACGCAGTATTTT
D gene: -; clone size: -; V gene: TRBV7-9; J gene: TRBJ2-7; CDR3 protein: CASSQGAVNHEQYF; CDR3 DNA: TGTGCCAGCTCTCAGGGCGCGGTCAACCACGAGCAGTACTTC
D gene: -; clone size: once; V gene: TRBV6-1; J gene: TRBJ1-6; CDR3 protein: CASRWAPYNSPLHF; CDR3 DNA: TGTGCCAGCAGATGGGCTCCCTATAATTCACCCCTCCACTTT
D gene: -; clone size: -; V gene: TRBV4-1; J gene: TRBJ2-1; CDR3 protein: CASSQDGAGHNEQFF; CDR3 DNA: TGCGCCAGCAGCCAAGATGGGGCAGGGCATAATGAGCAGTTCTTC
D gene: TRBD2; clone size: -; V gene: TRBV7-9; J gene: TRBJ2-1; CDR3 protein: CASSSGLAGDNEQFF; CDR3 DNA: TGTGCCAGCAGCTCGGGACTAGCGGGGGACAATGAGCAGTTCTTC
D gene: TRBD2; clone size: -; V gene: TRBV27; J gene: TRBJ2-1; CDR3 protein: CASGRAGGYNEQFF; CDR3 DNA: TGTGCCAGCGGTCGAGCGGGAGGGTACAATGAGCAGTTCTTC
D gene: TRBD1; clone size: -; V gene: TRBV29-1; J gene: TRBJ2-1; CDR3 protein: CSVVSRGHRNEQFF; CDR3 DNA: TGCAGCGTTGTATCCAGGGGGCATAGGAATGAGCAGTTCTTC
D gene: -; clone size: -; V gene: TRBV11-3; J gene: TRBJ2-3; CDR3 protein: CASSPRRSSTDTQYF; CDR3 DNA: TGTGCCAGCAGCCCGCGTCGGTCTAGCACAGATACGCAGTATTTT
D gene: TRBD2; clone size: -; V gene: TRBV5-1; J gene: TRBJ2-2; CDR3 protein: CASSLFVSGGVGTGELFF; CDR3 DNA: TGCGCCAGCAGCTTGTTTGTTAGCGGGGGCGTCGGCACCGGGGAGCTGTTTTTT
D gene: -; clone size: -; V gene: TRBV23-1; J gene: TRBJ2-2; CDR3 protein: CASSRPAGKEGNTGELFF; CDR3 DNA: TGCGCCAGCAGTCGCCCGGCGGGGAAGGAGGGTAACACCGGGGAGCTGTTTTTT
D gene: TRBD2; clone size: -; V gene: TRBV18; J gene: TRBJ2-5; CDR3 protein: CASSPPGTSGQETQYF; CDR3 DNA: TGTGCCAGCTCACCACCCGGGACTAGCGGCCAAGAGACCCAGTACTTC
D gene: TRBD1; clone size: -; V gene: TRBV7-8; J gene: TRBJ2-5; CDR3 protein: CASSWGTGEETQYF; CDR3 DNA: TGTGCCAGCAGCTGGGGGACAGGGGAAGAGACCCAGTACTTC
D gene: -; clone size: -; V gene: TRBV7-2; J gene: TRBJ1-5; CDR3 protein: CASSFPGQPQHF; CDR3 DNA: TGTGCCAGCAGTTTCCCGGGTCAGCCCCAGCATTTT
D gene: TRBD1; clone size: -; V gene: TRBV5-5; J gene: TRBJ2-6; CDR3 protein: CASSPLTGVGGANVLTF; CDR3 DNA: TGTGCCAGCAGCCCATTGACAGGGGTGGGTGGGGCCAACGTCCTGACTTTC
D gene: -; clone size: -; V gene: TRBV10-1; J gene: TRBJ2-2; CDR3 protein: CASSGQTRPGELFF; CDR3 DNA: TGCGCCAGCAGTGGGCAGACTAGGCCCGGGGAGCTGTTTTTT
D gene: -; clone size: -; V gene: TRBV6-1; J gene: TRBJ2-3; CDR3 protein: CASSEWAASTDTQYF; CDR3 DNA: TGTGCCAGCAGTGAATGGGCCGCAAGCACAGATACGCAGTATTTT
D gene: TRBD2; clone size: -; V gene: TRBV5-6; J gene: TRBJ2-3; CDR3 protein: CASSLVPGGLTDTQYF; CDR3 DNA: TGTGCCAGCAGCTTGGTCCCGGGAGGGCTGACAGATACGCAGTATTTT
D gene: -; clone size: -; V gene: TRBV29-1; J gene: TRBJ1-1; CDR3 protein: CSIEGWGRGSTEAFF; CDR3 DNA: TGCAGCATTGAAGGTTGGGGGCGCGGGAGCACTGAAGCTTTCTTT
D gene: TRBD1; clone size: -; V gene: TRBV14; J gene: TRBJ1-6; CDR3 protein: CASSYSEFRGSNSPLHF; CDR3 DNA: TGTGCCAGCAGCTACTCAGAGTTCAGGGGGAGTAATTCACCCCTCCACTTT
D gene: TRBD1; clone size: -; V gene: TRBV6-1; J gene: TRBJ2-7; CDR3 protein: CASSTTGGVYEQYF; CDR3 DNA: TGTGCCAGCAGTACAACAGGGGGCGTCTACGAGCAGTACTTC
D gene: -; clone size: once; V gene: TRBV21-1; J gene: TRBJ1-2; CDR3 protein: CASSDGSNYGYTF; CDR3 DNA: TGTGCCAGCAGCGACGGGTCGAACTATGGCTACACCTTC
D gene: TRBD2; clone size: -; V gene: TRBV5-1; J gene: TRBJ2-7; CDR3 protein: CASSLGPTSGSSYEQYF; CDR3 DNA: TGCGCCAGCAGCTTGGGCCCCACTAGCGGGAGCTCCTACGAGCAGTACTTC
D gene: -; clone size: -; V gene: TRBV5-8; J gene: TRBJ1-1; CDR3 protein: CASSSGVVGDTEAFF; CDR3 DNA: TGTGCCAGCAGCTCAGGGGTGGTTGGGGACACTGAAGCTTTCTTT
D gene: TRBD2; clone size: -; V gene: TRBV5-4; J gene: TRBJ2-1; CDR3 protein: CASSLAGGAYNEQFF; CDR3 DNA: TGTGCCAGCAGCTTGGCCGGGGGGGCTTACAATGAGCAGTTCTTC
D gene: TRBD1; clone size: -; V gene: TRBV9; J gene: TRBJ2-5; CDR3 protein: CASSARDRTYQETQYF; CDR3 DNA: TGTGCCAGCAGCGCCCGGGACAGGACCTACCAAGAGACCCAGTACTTC
D gene: -; clone size: -; V gene: TRBV14; J gene: TRBJ2-5; CDR3 protein: CASSQAKGAGQETQYF; CDR3 DNA: TGTGCCAGCAGCCAAGCAAAGGGGGCGGGACAAGAGACCCAGTACTTC
D gene: -; clone size: -; V gene: TRBV7-2; J gene: TRBJ2-5; CDR3 protein: CATRLGQTQYF; CDR3 DNA: TGTGCCACGAGGTTAGGTCAGACCCAGTACTTC
D gene: -; clone size: -; V gene: TRBV11-2; J gene: TRBJ2-7; CDR3 protein: CASSSGTSSYEQYF; CDR3 DNA: TGTGCCAGCAGCTCCGGGACATCCTCCTACGAGCAGTACTTC
D gene: -; clone size: -; V gene: TRBV11-3; J gene: TRBJ2-7; CDR3 protein: CASSLDSSLYEQYF; CDR3 DNA: TGTGCCAGCAGCCTCGACTCCTCGCTCTACGAGCAGTACTTC
D gene: -; clone size: -; V gene: TRBV10-3; J gene: TRBJ1-4; CDR3 protein: CAIRPAGNNEKLFF; CDR3 DNA: TGTGCCATCAGACCAGCGGGGAATAATGAAAAACTGTTTTTT
D gene: TRBD2; clone size: once; V gene: TRBV7-2; J gene: TRBJ2-1; CDR3 protein: CASSLGSGRGSEQFF; CDR3 DNA: TGTGCCAGCAGCTTAGGTAGCGGGAGGGGTAGTGAGCAGTTCTTC
D gene: -; clone size: -; V gene: TRBV7-2; J gene: TRBJ1-2; CDR3 protein: CASSFGLLRGYTF; CDR3 DNA: TGTGCCAGCAGCTTTGGACTCTTACGTGGCTACACCTTC
D gene: TRBD1; clone size: -; V gene: TRBV9; J gene: TRBJ2-7; CDR3 protein: CASSPQSGTVSYEQYF; CDR3 DNA: TGTGCCAGCAGCCCACAATCCGGGACAGTCTCCTACGAGCAGTACTTC
D gene: -; clone size: -; V gene: TRBV19; J gene: TRBJ2-7; CDR3 protein: CASSISRDEQYF; CDR3 DNA: TGTGCCAGTAGTATATCGAGGGACGAGCAGTACTTC
D gene: TRBD1; clone size: -; V gene: TRBV7-2; J gene: TRBJ1-5; CDR3 protein: CASSRQGGNQPQHF; CDR3 DNA: TGTGCCAGCAGCCGACAGGGTGGCAATCAGCCCCAGCATTTT
D gene: -; clone size: -; V gene: TRBV5-1; J gene: TRBJ1-6; CDR3 protein: CASSLGSGNFNSPLHF; CDR3 DNA: TGCGCCAGCAGCTTGGGGTCAGGCAATTTTAATTCACCCCTCCACTTT
D gene: -; clone size: once; V gene: TRBV15; J gene: TRBJ2-1; CDR3 protein: CATMQGRVSYNEQFF; CDR3 DNA: TGTGCCACCATGCAGGGTAGGGTGTCCTACAATGAGCAGTTCTTC
D gene: -; clone size: -; V gene: TRBV10-3; J gene: TRBJ2-5; CDR3 protein: CAISEKPGGETQYF; CDR3 DNA: TGTGCCATCAGTGAGAAGCCAGGAGGGGAGACCCAGTACTTC
D gene: TRBD2; clone size: -; V gene: TRBV7-2; J gene: TRBJ2-3; CDR3 protein: CASSLARPSGGGDTQYF; CDR3 DNA: TGTGCCAGCAGCTTAGCGCGGCCTAGCGGTGGTGGAGATACGCAGTATTTT
D gene: TRBD1; clone size: -; V gene: TRBV4-1; J gene: TRBJ1-5; CDR3 protein: CASSQVDRGNQPQHF; CDR3 DNA: TGCGCCAGCAGCCAGGTTGACAGGGGGAATCAGCCCCAGCATTTT
D gene: -; clone size: -; V gene: TRBV6-5; J gene: TRBJ1-4; CDR3 protein: CASSYSTLAGGEKLFF; CDR3 DNA: TGTGCCAGCAGTTACTCGACTCTTGCCGGGGGGGAAAAACTGTTTTTT
D gene: TRBD1; clone size: -; V gene: TRBV5-1; J gene: TRBJ2-7; CDR3 protein: CASSLVQGARYEQYF; CDR3 DNA: TGCGCCAGCAGCTTGGTACAGGGGGCTCGATACGAGCAGTACTTC
D gene: TRBD2; clone size: -; V gene: TRBV19; J gene: TRBJ2-7; CDR3 protein: CASSTSSGSYEQYF; CDR3 DNA: TGTGCCAGTAGTACCTCTAGCGGGAGTTACGAGCAGTACTTC
D gene: -; clone size: -; V gene: TRBV28; J gene: TRBJ2-7; CDR3 protein: CASRRGGAYEQYF; CDR3 DNA: TGTGCCAGCAGGAGAGGGGGGGCCTACGAGCAGTACTTC
D gene: TRBD1; clone size: -; V gene: TRBV23-1; J gene: TRBJ1-5; CDR3 protein: CASSQNRPVVGQGVNQPQHF; CDR3 DNA: TGCGCCAGCAGTCAAAATCGCCCTGTTGTTGGACAGGGGGTAAATCAGCCCCAGCATTTT
D gene: -; clone size: -; V gene: TRBV5-4; J gene: TRBJ2-7; CDR3 protein: CASSSKGGTYEQYF; CDR3 DNA: TGTGCCAGCAGCTCAAAAGGCGGAACCTACGAGCAGTACTTC